This T cell receptor beta chain stems from a study of blood T cell repertoires in COVID-19. Study details: Samples of COVID-19 (acute and convalescent) were obtained from the United States, Italy and Spain. PBMCs, B-cell-depleted T cells, or T cells provided the cDNA or gDNA that made up the material.

This clone is a singleton in its sample. Methods used by the authors: Estimation of nucleated cell counts was performed using reference gene primer amplification. Profiled with immunoSEQ multiplex PCR; TCRdb holds only in-frame clones, not every one. V, J and clone size reflect that table, while D and trimming were determined from the DNA. The sample has 440,000 or so clones; 89% are singletons. The germline V gene has CDR1 SEHNR and CDR2 FQNEAQ (reference sequence). The V end was cut by 1 base, the J end by 3 bases, with 7 bases between. This CDR3 region has 13 residues. The sample taken for sequencing was peripheral blood. The rearrangement links TRBV7-9 to TRBJ2-7; unclear D gene. This clonotype originated in a woman aged 40 to 50 with COVID-19, enrolled during active disease. CDR3 protein: CASSLEMSYEQYF. CDR3 bases: TGTGCCAGCAGCTTAGAGATGAGCTACGAGCAGTACTTC.